What follows are 27 T cell receptor beta chains derived from one specimen sequenced in a study of blood T cell repertoires in COVID-19. Sequencing used immunoSEQ multiplex PCR; TCRdb keeps in-frame clones, though not all of them. The sample lists 120,000 to 150,000 clones, around 80% occurring once. Sequencing used peripheral blood. Receptors were obtained from a man aged 55 to 70 with acute or convalescent COVID-19.

The chain recombines TRBV5-8 with TRBJ1-1; 8 nucleotides match TRBD1. The germline V gene encodes CDR1 SGHTS and CDR2 YDEGEE. Germline trimming cut 0 bases from V and 2 bases from J; bases unmatched to any gene: 3. The length of the CDR3 is 15 residues. CDR3 amino acids: CASSLGDRTNTEAFF. The CDR3 coding sequence is TGTGCCAGCAGCTTGGGGGACAGGACAAACACTGAAGCTTTCTTT.

The chain has TRBV3-1 (or the pseudogene TRBV3-2) and TRBJ1-4, with a weak D call TRBD1 (6 bases). Deletions cut 5 bases from V and 8 bases from J, with 18 bases between. The CDR3 sequence is 15 residues long. Germline-derived CDR1 and CDR2 are LGHDT and YNNKEL (reference sequence). The CDR3 sequence: CASSTYRVRGEKLFF. The CDR3 nucleotides are TGTGCCAGCAGCACCTACAGGGTCAGAGGAGAAAAACTGTTTTTT.

V usage is TRBV7-3 and J usage is TRBJ1-2, with unresolved D. CDR3 size: 13 residues. The germline V gene has CDR1 SGHTA and CDR2 FQGTGA. V lost 5 bases to trimming and J lost 4 bases, with 11 bases between them. The CDR3 here is CASSRGGGYGYTF. For the CDR3, the DNA is TGTGCCAGCAGCCGGGGAGGCGGCTATGGCTACACCTTC.

The chain is built from TRBV6-6 and TRBJ2-5, with a tentative D call TRBD1 (6 bases). The CDR3 sequence is 14 residues long. The V and J ends lost 2 bases and 2 bases respectively, with 9 bases between them. The V gene's germline CDR1 is MNHNY and CDR2 SVGAGI (reference sequence). CDR3 sequence reads: CASSYPGQQETQYF. The CDR3 nucleotides are TGTGCCAGCAGTTACCCCGGACAGCAAGAGACCCAGTACTTC.

Details on this clone: This sample also contains other DNA sequences that code for the same CDR3. V usage is TRBV7-2 and J usage is TRBJ1-5, with D unresolved. Germline V gene data show CDR1 as SGHTA and CDR2 as FQGNSA. Trimming took off 0 bases at V and 5 bases at J, with 5 bases between the two ends. The CDR3 has 13 amino acids. CDR3 amino acids: CASSLARDQPQHF. CDR3 coding DNA: TGTGCCAGCAGCTTAGCACGGGATCAGCCCCAGCATTTT.

The V call is TRBV20-1, the J call TRBJ2-7, with 8 bases fitting TRBD2. The germline gives CDR1 DFQATT, CDR2 SNEGSKA (reference sequence). The CDR3 sequence is 11 residues long. CDR3 sequence reads: CSGGATYEQYF. The CDR3 bases are TGCAGCGGGGGGGCTACCTACGAGCAGTACTTC.

The chain is built from TRBV5-1 and TRBJ1-6; 10 bases are a match to TRBD1. Germline CDR1 and CDR2: SGHRS and YFSETQ. J gave up 9 bases and V 5 bases, and 8 bases lay outside the gene matches. There are 15 residues in the CDR3. The chain's CDR3 is CASRRTGGTGSPLHF. In DNA form, the CDR3 reads TGCGCCAGCAGACGGACAGGGGGTACGGGTTCACCCCTCCACTTT.

The rearrangement uses TRBV24-1 and TRBJ2-3; 9 nucleotides align to TRBD1. Unmatched junction bases numbered 4, after V lost 3 bases and J lost 1 base. Germline CDR1 and CDR2: KGHDR and SFDVKD. The CDR3 spans 16 residues. CDR3 DNA: TGTGCCACCAGTGATGGGGACAGGGCCGGCACAGATACGCAGTATTTT. Protein: CATSDGDRAGTDTQYF.

The chain carries TRBV3-1 (or the pseudogene TRBV3-2) and TRBJ1-5; no reliable D call. Germline CDR1 and CDR2: LGHDT and YNNKEL (reference sequence). The CDR3 extends over 14 amino acids. V dropped 1 base and J dropped 7 bases, with 11 bases sitting between them. The chain's CDR3 is CASSQATRSQPQHF. As DNA, the CDR3 is TGTGCCAGCAGCCAAGCGACACGCTCGCAGCCCCAGCATTTT.

The rearrangement uses TRBV6-6 and TRBJ2-7; TRBD1 aligns across 8 bases. V lost 6 bases to trimming and J lost 1 base; unmatched junction nucleotides: 8. The CDR3 sequence is 15 residues long. Germline V lookup: CDR1 MNHNY, CDR2 SVGAGI (reference sequence). The CDR3 loop is CASRDTGGISYEQYF. In DNA, the CDR3 is TGTGCCAGCAGGGACACAGGGGGTATTTCCTACGAGCAGTACTTC.

This clone has only one observation. The CDR3 sequence is CSVESGYRRETQYF. Written as DNA, the CDR3 is TGCAGCGTTGAGTCGGGGTATAGGAGGGAGACCCAGTACTTC. This chain uses TRBV29-1 with TRBJ2-5; TRBD2 is a possible D gene (5 bases). V lost 3 bases and J 5 bases, leaving 16 bases between the germline ends. This CDR3 is built from 14 residues. Germline V gene sequence: CDR1 SQVTM, CDR2 ANQGSEA.

The chain is built from TRBV4-3 and TRBJ1-1; unclear D gene. Looked up from germline, CDR1 is LGHNA and CDR2 is YSLEER. V was cut by 3 bases and J by 1 base, with 6 bases left in between. The CDR3 runs to 13 residues. The CDR3 here is CASSHLKNTEAFF. The CDR3 DNA reads as TGCGCCAGCAGCCACCTAAAGAACACTGAAGCTTTCTTT.

This chain links TRBV29-1 with TRBJ1-1, with TRBD1 matching over 9 bases. V shed 4 bases, J shed 5 bases, and the junction held 8 bases outside the gene matches. The CDR3 length is 14 residues. Germline values: CDR1 SQVTM, CDR2 ANQGSEA. The CDR3 coding sequence is TGCAGCGTTGTCGTGGACAGGGGATTGACTGAAGCTTTCTTT. This translates into CSVVVDRGLTEAFF.

The J gene is TRBJ1-4, the V gene TRBV27; TRBD1 might be the D (6 bases). CDR3 length: 15 residues. V was clipped by 6 bases and J by 10 bases, with 21 bases between them. Germline V gene data show CDR1 as MNHEY and CDR2 as SMNVEV (reference sequence). CDR3 sequence reads: CASRSKQGLIGKLFF. The CDR3 DNA follows: TGTGCCAGCAGATCAAAACAGGGTCTTATTGGAAAACTGTTTTTT.

The chain carries TRBV9 and TRBJ1-5; D may be TRBD1 (6 bases). The CDR3 is made up of 15 amino acids. V shed 3 bases and J shed 0 bases, with 10 bases lying between them. Germline lookup yields CDR1 SGDLS and CDR2 YYNGEE. In DNA form, the CDR3 reads TGTGCCAGCAGCGCCGGGACAAATAGCAATCAGCCCCAGCATTTT. It translates to CASSAGTNSNQPQHF.

The J gene is TRBJ2-5, the V gene TRBV18; a possible D gene is TRBD1 (7 bases). The CDR3 has 16 amino acids. In germline, CDR1 is KGHSH, CDR2 LQKENI. V was shortened by 5 bases and J by 4 bases, with 20 bases between the two germline ends. The CDR3 loop reads CASSGTGQAAPETQYF. In DNA, the CDR3 is TGTGCCAGCTCAGGGACTGGACAGGCAGCTCCAGAGACCCAGTACTTC.

The chain recombines TRBV24-1 with TRBJ1-5; D ambiguous. Between the trimmed V and J ends, which lost 9 bases and 1 base, there was a span of 9 bases. Germline V gene lookup returns CDR1 KGHDR and CDR2 SFDVKD. The CDR3 extends over 13 amino acids. In DNA form, the CDR3 reads TGTGCCACCGGGCGGGGAAGCAATCAGCCCCAGCATTTT. Translation: CATGRGSNQPQHF.

The V and J genes are TRBV28 and TRBJ2-2, with TRBD1 identical over 12 bases. The CDR3 contains 17 residues. Germline lookup yields CDR1 MDHEN and CDR2 SYDVKM. V was pared by 1 base and J by 8 bases, with 8 bases of the junction left unmatched. CDR3 bases: TGTGCCAGCAGTTTATATACCTGGGACAGGGGGCGAGGGGAGCTGTTTTTT. Translating it yields CASSLYTWDRGRGELFF.

V and J are TRBV9 and TRBJ2-4; 9 bases fit TRBD1. V gave up 0 bases and J gave up 2 bases; unmatched junction bases: 6. The CDR3 length is 17 residues. CDR1 and CDR2 from the germline V gene are SGDLS and YYNGEE. Written as DNA, the CDR3 is TGTGCCAGCAGCGTAGACCCACAGGGGGCGACCAAAAACATTCAGTACTTC. As protein: CASSVDPQGATKNIQYF.

The chain recombines TRBV18 with TRBJ1-4, with 7 bases fitting TRBD1. This CDR3 region has 14 residues. V shed 4 bases, J shed 5 bases, and the junction held 4 bases outside the gene matches. Per the germline V gene, CDR1 is KGHSH and CDR2 is LQKENI. The CDR3 region is CASSRARGNEKLFF. The CDR3 region has the DNA TGTGCCAGCTCACGAGCCAGGGGGAATGAAAAACTGTTTTTT.

This chain joins TRBV7-2 and TRBJ1-5, with D possibly being TRBD1 (6 bases). This CDR3 is built from 16 residues. Germline V lookup: CDR1 SGHTA, CDR2 FQGNSA. Trimming stripped 2 bases from V and 3 bases from J, with 14 bases between. The DNA for the CDR3 is TGTGCCAGCAGCTTATCGGGGGGCGCGGTCAATCAGCCCCAGCATTTT. This gives the protein CASSLSGGAVNQPQHF.

The chain links TRBV24-1 to TRBJ1-5; D is perhaps TRBD1 (6 bases). Trimming stripped 4 bases from V and 4 bases from J, with 13 bases between. The CDR3 has 15 residues. Looked up from germline, CDR1 is KGHDR and CDR2 is SFDVKD. The CDR3 DNA sequence: TGTGCCACCAGTGACACAGGTACAGGGAATCAGCCCCAGCATTTT. It yields the protein CATSDTGTGNQPQHF.

A few counts support this clone. CDR3 bases: TGTGCCAGCAGCCCGGGACAGGGGGTTTATGGCTACACCTTC. Protein product: CASSPGQGVYGYTF. This chain joins TRBV28 and TRBJ1-2, with 11 bases lining up with TRBD1. The CDR3 runs to 14 residues. V was pared by 6 bases and J by 5 bases, with 5 bases of the junction left unmatched. The V gene's germline CDR1 is MDHEN and CDR2 SYDVKM.

The chain carries TRBV5-1 and TRBJ2-5; D perhaps matches TRBD2 (5 bases). This CDR3 has 15 amino acids. Looked up from germline, CDR1 is SGHRS and CDR2 is YFSETQ. Trimming stripped 0 bases from V and 2 bases from J, with 11 bases between. The chain's CDR3 is CASSLVGEGQETQYF. The CDR3, as DNA: TGCGCCAGCAGCTTGGTGGGAGAGGGTCAAGAGACCCAGTACTTC.

The J gene is TRBJ2-7, the V gene TRBV28; 10 nucleotides line up with TRBD1. Germline lookup yields CDR1 MDHEN and CDR2 SYDVKM. The CDR3 runs to 15 residues. Trimming removed 5 bases from V and 2 bases from J; junction bases left unmatched: 6. CDR3 bases: TGTGCCAGCAGTGCCTCCGGGACAGGGGCCTACGAGCAGTACTTC. This codes for CASSASGTGAYEQYF.

This chain joins TRBV10-1 and TRBJ1-4; D ambiguous. The V gene's germline CDR1 is WNHNN and CDR2 SYGVQD (reference sequence). Trimming took off 2 bases at V and 3 bases at J, with 13 bases between the two ends. CDR3 size: 16 residues. CDR3 in amino acids: CASSEIQKEANEKLFF. In DNA form, the CDR3 reads TGCGCCAGCAGTGAGATACAGAAGGAAGCTAATGAAAAACTGTTTTTT.

This clone was counted only a few times. The chain uses TRBV6-1 and TRBJ1-2; 10 nucleotides match TRBD1. Unmatched junction bases numbered 2, after V lost 0 bases and J lost 4 bases. The CDR3 is 15 amino acids. Germline lookup yields CDR1 MNHNS and CDR2 SASEGT. The CDR3 region is CASSEAGTGVYGYTF. Written as DNA, the CDR3 is TGTGCCAGCAGTGAAGCTGGGACAGGGGTCTATGGCTACACCTTC.